This entry is about one TCR beta chain. Its cognate antigen is unknown. The data are from a study of shared clonotypes between healthy human individuals. General observations from the study: Sampling included only blood; tissue repertoires likely differ. Large sequencing depth failed to make sorted-subset sequencing complete, rarefaction showed.

When replicate PCRs were run on sorted subsets, they used about 200 ng DNA, about 30,000 T cell genomes. Here immunoSEQ multiplex PCR was the method, and the copy in TCRdb shows in-frame clones only, minus some. The repertoire holds 600,000 to 750,000 clones, over 60% seen once, with approximately 1.7% in the top ten. Healthy adults negative for HIV, lacking recent acute infections or vaccinations, served as donors. Trimming cost V 6 bases and J 4 bases; bases outside gene matches: 6. Germline lookup yields CDR1 MNHNS and CDR2 SASEGT. The CDR3 has 15 residues. The material sequenced was memory CD4+ T cells sorted from blood. This sample's subset: CD45RA-negative fraction. This chain joins TRBV6-1 and TRBJ2-3; 11 bases are shared with TRBD2. This sequence originates from a woman between 25 and 40 years old in good health. This chain's CDR3 is CASSQLAGDADTQYF. DNA of the CDR3: TGTGCCAGCAGCCAACTAGCGGGAGATGCAGATACGCAGTATTTT.